Listed below are T cell receptor beta chains from one sample, sequenced in a study of OX40 agonist ivuxolimab in advanced cancers. Only in-frame clones appear in the TCRdb table, and some are missing; sequencing was by immunoSEQ multiplex PCR. The sample contains some 100,000 clones, less than 90% of which appear only once. The source was CD4+ or CD8+ T cells sorted from blood, collected in a trial of the OX40 agonist ivuxolimab. All receptors derive from an adult with an advanced solid tumor such as melanoma, head and neck, liver or kidney cancer. Both conserved end residues are part of each CDR3.

J | V | CDR3
TRBJ2-1 | TRBV4-3 | CASSQTFLSSYNEQFF
TRBJ1-2 | TRBV7-2 | CASSLAGPRNYGYTF
TRBJ2-2 | TRBV7-2 | CASSLVLAGGPEAGELFF
TRBJ2-3 | TRBV2 | CASSVYGTGRVGTQYF
TRBJ2-2 | TRBV10-3 | CAISEVGVTGELFF
TRBJ2-3 | TRBV5-6 | CASSLEGVLDTQYF
TRBJ1-3 | TRBV30 | CAWNVATGNTIYF
TRBJ2-7 | TRBV5-1 | CASSLDASYEQYF
TRBJ2-1 | TRBV11-3 | CASSLDQGGSVRHNEQFF
TRBJ2-7 | TRBV28 | CASSSPGLAGVREQYF
TRBJ1-4 | TRBV28 | CASSSGEVGLSEKLFF
TRBJ1-2 | TRBV7-8 | CASSLQDRAYGYTF
TRBJ1-2 | TRBV5-4 | CASSLVADQTYGYTF
TRBJ1-5 | TRBV19 | CASSFGRLNQPQHF
TRBJ2-2 | TRBV6-1 | CASSEVQNTGELFF
TRBJ1-2 | TRBV6-1 | CASSAGGAQMNYGYTF
TRBJ2-1 | TRBV30 | CAWSHRDRVSNEQFF
TRBJ1-5 | TRBV4-1 | CASSQDPTGNQPQHF